The text below deals with one T cell receptor (beta chain). Its antigen is not identified. The table came from immunoSEQ multiplex PCR; TCRdb's copy has only in-frame clones and leaves some out. The sample shows roughly 84,000 clones, roughly 87% of them seen only once. V lost 0 bases and J lost 4, with 7 bases in between. In germline, CDR1 is GTSNPN, CDR2 SVGIG (reference sequence). The CDR3 covers 13 residues. The sample belongs to a study of T cell responses to AZD1222 COVID-19 vaccine. In the study overall: Pooling covered second doses at about 4 or about 12 weeks. The study, taken as a whole, reports: In the spike-specific TCR repertoire, nearly half reportedly target unmutated variant regions. Clonal diversity may have been underestimated in mostly white British donors. The repertoires were collected only after the peak T cell response.

The receptor's source is an adult in good health. The chain links TRBV30 to TRBJ1-5; weak D call: TRBD1 (5 bases). Sequences were derived from peripheral blood, sampled on day 0 of AZD1222 vaccination. The CDR3 region has the DNA TGTGCCTGGAGTGTGGGGGGAAATCAGCCCCAGCATTTT. Its protein is CAWSVGGNQPQHF.